These T cell receptor beta chains were read from a single sample in a study of early T cells in non-severe SARS-CoV-2 infection. Each CDR3 protein is one row after TCRdb ran MiXCR on the 5' RACE reads. The data show 55,000 to 80,000 distinct CDR3 sequences, roughly an eighth seen once. This sample comprised whole blood, obtained at baseline. All receptors come from an adult who was a healthcare worker with PCR-confirmed SARS-CoV-2 infection or an uninfected control (not recorded which). Both conserved end residues are part of each CDR3. The D gene is left open where the match is weak. Some rows mark clone size as missing; the rest say once, few, many or name a class of expanded clone.

>TRBJ2-7|-|-|TRBV2
CASRRRGSYEQYF
TGTGCCAGCAGACGCAGGGGCTCCTACGAGCAGTACTTC
>TRBJ2-4|-|-|TRBV29-1
CSVELETIQYF
TGCAGCGTTGAGCTGGAGACTATACAGTACTTC
>TRBJ2-1|-|-|TRBV30
CAWRGQPAGYEQFF
TGTGCCTGGAGGGGACAACCGGCGGGATACGAGCAGTTCTTC
>TRBJ2-3|-|-|TRBV9
CASSVEPSTDTQYF
TGTGCCAGCAGCGTAGAGCCCTCCACAGATACGCAGTATTTT
>TRBJ2-1|TRBD1|many|TRBV29-1
CSVSPGTGIGEQFF
TGCAGCGTCAGTCCCGGGACAGGGATCGGTGAGCAGTTCTTC
>TRBJ2-5|-|few|TRBV7-8
CASEIGPGVKTQYF
TGTGCCAGCGAGATTGGTCCCGGGGTAAAGACCCAGTACTTC
>TRBJ1-5|-|many|TRBV27
CASSSQGRDQPQHF
TGTGCCAGCAGTTCACAGGGTCGGGATCAGCCCCAGCATTTT
>TRBJ2-3|TRBD2|-|TRBV7-9
CASSTSGADTQYF
TGTGCCAGCAGCACTAGCGGGGCCGATACGCAGTATTTT
>TRBJ1-2|-|-|TRBV27
CASSLSWTGANYGYTF
TGTGCCAGCAGTCTATCCTGGACGGGAGCTAACTATGGCTACACCTTC
>TRBJ2-7|-|many|TRBV5-1
CASSLAPLTYEQYF
TGCGCCAGCAGCTTGGCCCCGTTGACCTACGAGCAGTACTTC
>TRBJ2-5|TRBD2|-|TRBV18
CASSPPIGLAEETQYF
TGTGCCAGCTCACCACCTATCGGACTAGCGGAAGAGACCCAGTACTTC
>TRBJ2-1|-|many|TRBV2
CASSERTNNEQFF
TGTGCCAGCAGTGAGAGGACTAACAATGAGCAGTTCTTC
>TRBJ1-1|-|large|TRBV19
CASSIAGPAEAFF
TGTGCCAGTAGTATCGCAGGGCCCGCTGAAGCTTTCTTT
>TRBJ1-5|TRBD1|-|TRBV6-6
CASSYQGQGSNQPQHF
TGTGCCAGCAGTTACCAGGGACAGGGGAGCAATCAGCCCCAGCATTTT
>TRBJ2-2|-|few|TRBV6-2/TRBV6-3
CASSLRETGELFF
TGTGCCAGCAGTCTACGGGAGACCGGGGAGCTGTTTTTT
>TRBJ2-2|TRBD2|few|TRBV5-4
CASGLAGDTGELFF
TGTGCCAGCGGACTAGCGGGAGACACCGGGGAGCTGTTTTTT
>TRBJ2-3|-|few|TRBV27
CASSRANTDTQYF
TGTGCCAGCAGTAGGGCAAACACAGATACGCAGTATTTT
>TRBJ2-5|TRBD2|few|TRBV6-2/TRBV6-3
CASSLAEPGGETQYF
TGTGCCAGCAGTCTAGCGGAGCCCGGTGGGGAGACCCAGTACTTC
>TRBJ1-4|-|few|TRBV4-3
CASSQATGFSEKLFF
TGCGCCAGCAGCCAAGCCACAGGGTTTAGCGAAAAACTGTTTTTT
>TRBJ2-3|-|-|TRBV11-2
CASSLGSGLSTDTQYF
TGTGCCAGCAGCTTAGGGAGCGGCCTCAGCACAGATACGCAGTATTTT
>TRBJ2-5|TRBD1|few|TRBV5-4
CASSRNGQGDFEETQYF
TGTGCCAGCAGCCGTAATGGACAGGGCGATTTTGAGGAGACCCAGTACTTC
>TRBJ2-7|-|many|TRBV11-2
CASSLARDTCF
TGTGCCAGCAGCTTAGCCCGGGACACATGCTTC
>TRBJ2-5|-|-|TRBV5-4
CASSFRGEETQYF
TGTGCCAGCAGCTTCAGGGGAGAGGAGACCCAGTACTTC
>TRBJ1-4|-|many|TRBV19
CASTPWGRNEKLFF
TGTGCCAGTACCCCCTGGGGCCGGAATGAAAAACTGTTTTTT
>TRBJ1-1|-|few|TRBV30
CAWHLVRPGRSNTEAFF
TGTGCCTGGCATCTCGTTAGGCCTGGACGGTCGAACACTGAAGCTTTCTTT
>TRBJ2-7|TRBD1|-|TRBV5-1
CASSPDRYGYEQYF
TGCGCCAGCAGCCCGGACAGGTATGGCTACGAGCAGTACTTC
>TRBJ2-2|TRBD1|-|TRBV24-1
CATSDLDRVSGELFF
TGTGCCACCAGTGACCTGGACAGGGTTTCCGGGGAGCTGTTTTTT
>TRBJ2-3|-|few|TRBV12-3/TRBV12-4
CASSLVGEGASYF
-
>TRBJ2-7|TRBD2|-|TRBV11-2
CASSVAGESGYEQYF
TGTGCCAGCAGTGTGGCGGGAGAATCGGGCTACGAGCAGTACTTC
>TRBJ2-1|-|many|TRBV11-2
CASSYGGEQFF
TGTGCCAGCAGCTATGGGGGTGAGCAGTTCTTC
>TRBJ2-3|TRBD2|few|TRBV20-1
CSARGERGHTDTQYF
TGCAGTGCTAGGGGCGAGCGGGGCCACACAGATACGCAGTATTTT
>TRBJ1-1|-|few|TRBV7-9
CASSLEQGTFF
TGTGCCAGCAGCTTAGAGCAGGGGACTTTCTTT
>TRBJ2-7|TRBD1|many|TRBV11-2
CASSPRDRRNEQYF
TGTGCCAGCAGCCCCCGGGACAGGAGAAACGAGCAGTACTTC
>TRBJ2-7|-|few|TRBV5-1
CASSITPSYEQYF
TGCGCCAGCAGCATAACTCCCTCCTACGAGCAGTACTTC
>TRBJ1-4|-|many|TRBV29-1
CSVEEGGVEKLFF
TGCAGCGTTGAAGAAGGGGGGGTCGAAAAACTGTTTTTT
>TRBJ2-1|-|few|TRBV7-2
CASSLDYNEQFF
TGTGCCAGCAGCTTAGACTACAATGAGCAGTTCTTC
>TRBJ1-5|TRBD1|-|TRBV27
CASSPTFDRAYNQPQHF
TGTGCCAGCAGTCCAACATTCGACAGGGCCTACAATCAGCCCCAGCATTTT
>TRBJ2-1|TRBD1|few|TRBV2
CASIPGQGSNEQFF
TGTGCCAGCATTCCGGGACAGGGTAGCAATGAGCAGTTCTTC
>TRBJ2-6|-|-|TRBV27
CASSLYGLSSGANVLTF
TGTGCCAGCAGTTTATACGGGCTTAGCTCTGGGGCCAACGTCCTGACTTTC
>TRBJ1-1|TRBD1|many|TRBV7-8
CASSRDRANTEAFF
TGTGCCAGCAGCCGCGACAGGGCGAACACTGAAGCTTTCTTT
>TRBJ2-1|-|few|TRBV6-2/TRBV6-3
CASSYSPNEQFF
TGTGCCAGCAGTTACTCGCCGAATGAGCAGTTCTTC
>TRBJ2-1|TRBD1|many|TRBV29-1
CSALTGLVSYNEQFF
TGCAGCGCCTTGACAGGGTTAGTCTCCTACAATGAGCAGTTCTTC
>TRBJ2-5|-|many|TRBV14
CASSQWDFQTQYF
TGTGCCAGCAGCCAGTGGGATTTTCAGACCCAGTACTTC
>TRBJ1-1|-|-|TRBV7-2
CASSLHTNTEAFF
TGTGCCAGCAGCTTACACACTAACACTGAAGCTTTCTTT
>TRBJ2-5|-|-|TRBV21-1
CASSKEGQAKGVQETQYF
TGTGCCAGCAGCAAAGAAGGGCAGGCAAAGGGGGTACAAGAGACCCAGTACTTC
>TRBJ2-3|TRBD2|many|TRBV9
CASSVGGSVWDTQYF
TGTGCCAGCAGCGTGGGGGGGTCAGTATGGGATACGCAGTATTTT
>TRBJ2-2|-|few|TRBV24-1
CATSDYSDGTGELFF
TGTGCCACCAGTGATTACTCCGACGGCACCGGGGAGCTGTTTTTT
>TRBJ2-7|TRBD1|-|TRBV11-3
CASSSGQGGEQYF
TGTGCCAGCAGCTCCGGACAGGGGGGGGAGCAGTACTTC
>TRBJ2-7|TRBD1|-|TRBV12-3/TRBV12-4
CASSFGTGGYEQYF
TGTGCCAGCAGTTTTGGAACAGGGGGCTACGAGCAGTACTTC
>TRBJ2-7|TRBD2|-|TRBV29-1
CSVEGGTRVEQYF
TGCAGCGTTGAGGGGGGGACCCGAGTTGAGCAGTACTTC
>TRBJ1-1|-|-|TRBV7-9
CASSLAGDGTEAFF
TGTGCCAGCAGCTTAGCCGGGGATGGCACTGAAGCTTTCTTT